The rows below give T cell receptor beta chains drawn from one sample of a study of blood T cell repertoires in COVID-19. Some clones are missing from TCRdb's copy, which holds only in-frame ones; the method was immunoSEQ multiplex PCR. Among 370,000 or so clones listed, 70% to 85% were seen once. Sample: peripheral blood. Receptor source: a human donor with acute or convalescent COVID-19. The donor label of this sample is uncertain. CDR3s include the opening cysteine and the closing phenylalanine or tryptophan. D genes are given only for firm matches.

>-|TRBJ2-2|TRBV30
CAWSRRYARTGELFF
>-|TRBJ2-7|TRBV5-5
CASSLDLGAGGYEQYF
>TRBD1|TRBJ2-1|TRBV29-1
CSALYSGGSNEQFF
>-|TRBJ1-6|TRBV2
CASSARQGPSNSPLHF
>TRBD1|TRBJ1-1|TRBV7-9
CASSLTGGFQDTEAFF
>-|TRBJ1-1|TRBV19
CASRYFLGGTEAFF
>TRBD1|TRBJ2-1|TRBV30
CAWFLPGQVLNEQFF
>-|TRBJ2-3|TRBV18
CASSRSGARASTDTQYF
>-|TRBJ1-4|TRBV7-9
CASSLSGLGEKLFF
>TRBD2|TRBJ2-1|TRBV4-1
CASSQVFHGGWEQFF
>-|TRBJ1-1|TRBV30
CAWRVGLLSTEAFF
>-|TRBJ1-5|TRBV10-2
CASTRYSNQPQHF
>-|TRBJ1-1|TRBV18
CASSPHAGGTMNTEAFF
>-|TRBJ2-7|TRBV6-5
CASSQTGNSYEQYF
>-|TRBJ2-3|TRBV6-1
CASSEDRRRGDTQYF
>-|TRBJ1-2|TRBV6-1
CASSVKEFGYTF
>-|TRBJ1-6|TRBV3-1/TRBV3-2
CASSLGANSPLHF
>TRBD1|TRBJ1-4|TRBV6-5
CASRAGRDRGRKLFF
>-|TRBJ2-1|TRBV28
CASSPMSAGEQFF
>-|TRBJ1-1|TRBV7-8
CASSGSGRTPEAFF
>-|TRBJ1-6|TRBV28
CASSPQVMGSPLHF
>TRBD1|TRBJ1-2|TRBV5-1
CASSLAELTGDGYTF
>TRBD1|TRBJ2-7|TRBV5-1
CASSLDRAPINEQYF
>-|TRBJ1-5|TRBV14
CASSQGRGLDQPQHF
>TRBD1|TRBJ2-7|TRBV6-1
CASSEFQDRVYEQYF
>-|TRBJ1-5|TRBV28
CASSRTSNQPQHF
>-|TRBJ2-5|TRBV5-1
CASSRWTAYQETQYF
>TRBD1|TRBJ2-2|TRBV4-2
CASSQDRGGTTGELFF
>TRBD2|TRBJ2-1|TRBV9
CASSAAGGATANNEQFF
>-|TRBJ2-7|TRBV5-4
CASSKTAGYEQYF
>-|TRBJ1-4|TRBV3-1/TRBV3-2
CASSQDPTATNEKLFF
>TRBD1|TRBJ1-1|TRBV2
CASRDRGGNTEAFF
>-|TRBJ1-6|TRBV14
CASSQEWRLSPLHF
>-|TRBJ1-2|TRBV11-2
CASSSWPGANYGYTF
>TRBD2|TRBJ2-1|TRBV4-2
CASSQDTPLAGGRNEQFF
>TRBD2|TRBJ2-2|TRBV5-6
CASSLELAGEAGELFF
>-|TRBJ1-5|TRBV3-1/TRBV3-2
CASSQDWGGADQPQHF
>-|TRBJ1-5|TRBV6-5
CASLVRGGQGQPQHF
>-|TRBJ1-5|TRBV6-5
CATLDFSNQPQHF
>TRBD1|TRBJ2-1|TRBV10-3
CAISASNRGFNEQFF
>-|TRBJ1-5|TRBV7-8
CASSRYINQPQHF
>-|TRBJ1-1|TRBV18
CASSPEVGNTEAFF
>TRBD2|TRBJ2-1|TRBV7-6
CASDASGKGEQFF
>-|TRBJ1-1|TRBV5-4
CASSVDKHTEAFF
>-|TRBJ2-1|TRBV3-1/TRBV3-2
CASRSGTYNEQFF
>-|TRBJ1-2|TRBV7-8
CASSLVSMAADGYTF
>TRBD2|TRBJ2-1|TRBV6-6
CASTYLAGALNEQFF
>TRBD1|TRBJ1-2|TRBV11-2
CASSPRGPAKLYGYTF
>-|TRBJ2-5|TRBV2
CASLRRAAQETQYF
>-|TRBJ1-2|TRBV29-1
CSVVPDQVYGYTF
>TRBD1|TRBJ1-1|TRBV18
CASSTRQGLNTEAFF
>TRBD2|TRBJ2-5|TRBV3-1/TRBV3-2
CASSQDYGLAGGKETQYF
>-|TRBJ1-6|TRBV6-6
CASSYGSSYNSPLHF
>-|TRBJ2-7|TRBV5-8
CASSLLKRTVFSYEQYF
>TRBD1|TRBJ1-4|TRBV2
CAKSTGEATNEKLFF
>-|TRBJ2-4|TRBV19
CASSISGQPKNIQYF
>-|TRBJ2-2|TRBV19
CASRSPEGLGRAGELFF
>-|TRBJ1-2|TRBV5-4
CASSLAEQVTNYGYTF
>-|TRBJ1-2|TRBV6-5
CASRNPGREGGYTF
>-|TRBJ1-1|TRBV29-1
CSDRGVGNTEAFF